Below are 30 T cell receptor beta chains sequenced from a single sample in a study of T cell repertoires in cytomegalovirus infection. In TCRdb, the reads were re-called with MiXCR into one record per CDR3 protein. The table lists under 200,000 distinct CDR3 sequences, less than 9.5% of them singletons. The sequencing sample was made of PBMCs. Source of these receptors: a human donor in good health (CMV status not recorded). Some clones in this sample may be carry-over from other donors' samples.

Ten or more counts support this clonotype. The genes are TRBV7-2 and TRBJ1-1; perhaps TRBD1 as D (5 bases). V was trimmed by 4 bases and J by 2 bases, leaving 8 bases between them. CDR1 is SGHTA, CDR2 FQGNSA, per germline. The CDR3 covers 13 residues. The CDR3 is CASSWTTNTEAFF. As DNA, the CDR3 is TGTGCCAGCAGCTGGACAACCAACACTGAAGCTTTCTTT.

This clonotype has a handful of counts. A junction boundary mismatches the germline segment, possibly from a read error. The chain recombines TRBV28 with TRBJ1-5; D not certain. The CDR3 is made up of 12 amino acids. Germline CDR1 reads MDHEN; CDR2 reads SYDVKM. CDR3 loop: CVSTNGNQPQHF. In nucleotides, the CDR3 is TGTGTCAGCACGAATGGTAATCAGCCCCAGCATTTT.

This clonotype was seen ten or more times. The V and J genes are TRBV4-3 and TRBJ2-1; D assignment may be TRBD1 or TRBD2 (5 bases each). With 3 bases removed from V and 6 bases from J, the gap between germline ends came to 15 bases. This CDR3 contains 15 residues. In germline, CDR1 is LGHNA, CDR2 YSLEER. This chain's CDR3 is CASSQLGIGGNEQFF. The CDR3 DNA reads TGCGCCAGCAGCCAGCTGGGCATTGGGGGCAATGAGCAGTTCTTC.

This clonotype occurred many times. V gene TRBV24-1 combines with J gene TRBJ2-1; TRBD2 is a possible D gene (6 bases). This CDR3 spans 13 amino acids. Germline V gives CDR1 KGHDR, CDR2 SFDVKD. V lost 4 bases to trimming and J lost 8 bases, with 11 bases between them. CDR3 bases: TGTGCCACCAGTGAGCGGGACGGCTATGAGCAGTTCTTC. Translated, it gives CATSERDGYEQFF.

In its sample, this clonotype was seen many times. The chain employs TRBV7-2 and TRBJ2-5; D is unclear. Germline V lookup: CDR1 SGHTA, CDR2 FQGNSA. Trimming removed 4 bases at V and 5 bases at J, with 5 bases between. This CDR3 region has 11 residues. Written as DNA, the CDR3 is TGTGCCAGCAGCTCGAGGGAGACCCAGTACTTC. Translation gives CASSSRETQYF.

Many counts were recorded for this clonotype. The DNA of the CDR3 is TGTGCCAGCAATTCGGGACAGATCTACAATGAGCAGTTCTTC. Encoded protein: CASNSGQIYNEQFF. This chain joins TRBV7-2 and TRBJ2-1, with 7 bases matching TRBD1. The CDR3 runs 14 residues. Germline loops: CDR1 SGHTA, CDR2 FQGNSA. J gave up 3 bases and V 7 bases, and 6 bases lay outside the gene matches. Drawing the rest from reference TRBV7-2 and TRBJ2-1, the complete variable domain is GAGVSQSPSNKVTEKGKDVELRCDPISGHTALYWYRQSLGQGLEFLIYFQGNSAPDKSGLPSDRFSAERTGGSVSTLTIQRTQQEDSAVYLCASNSGQIYNEQFFGPGTRLTVL.

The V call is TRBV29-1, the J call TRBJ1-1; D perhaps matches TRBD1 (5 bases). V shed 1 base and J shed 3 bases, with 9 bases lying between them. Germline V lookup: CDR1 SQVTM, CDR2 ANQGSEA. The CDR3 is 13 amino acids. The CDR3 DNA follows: TGCAGCGTTGAAGGCAGGGCGTACACTGAAGCTTTCTTT. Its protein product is CSVEGRAYTEAFF.

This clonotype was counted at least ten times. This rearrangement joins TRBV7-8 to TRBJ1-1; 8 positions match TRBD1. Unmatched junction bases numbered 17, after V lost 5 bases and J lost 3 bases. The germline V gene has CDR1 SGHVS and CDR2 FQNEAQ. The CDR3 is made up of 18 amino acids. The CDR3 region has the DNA TGTGCCAGCAGCCTGAGGGCGACAGGGGTCTATCTGGACACTGAAGCTTTCTTT. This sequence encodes CASSLRATGVYLDTEAFF.

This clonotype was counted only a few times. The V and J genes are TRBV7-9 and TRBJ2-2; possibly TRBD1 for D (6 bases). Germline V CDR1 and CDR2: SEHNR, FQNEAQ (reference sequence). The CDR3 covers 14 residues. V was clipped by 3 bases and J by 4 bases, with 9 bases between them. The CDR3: CASSFTGFTGELFF. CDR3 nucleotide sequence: TGTGCCAGCAGCTTTACAGGGTTCACCGGGGAGCTGTTTTTT.

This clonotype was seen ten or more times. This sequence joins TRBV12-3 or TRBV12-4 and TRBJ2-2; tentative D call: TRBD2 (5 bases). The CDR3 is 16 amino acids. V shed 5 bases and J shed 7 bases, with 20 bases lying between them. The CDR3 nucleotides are TGTGCCAGCAGTCCCCGTTTAGGGTTGGCGGGCGGGGAGCTGTTTTTT. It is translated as CASSPRLGLAGGELFF.

CDR3 coding DNA: TGTGCCACCACCGGGACAAATAACTATGGCTACACCTTC. Encoded protein: CATTGTNNYGYTF. The rearrangement joins TRBV10-3 to TRBJ1-2; D is perhaps TRBD1 (6 bases). The V gene's germline CDR1 is ENHRY and CDR2 SYGVKD. The CDR3 sequence is 13 residues long. V was clipped by 10 bases and J by 1 base, with 13 bases between them.

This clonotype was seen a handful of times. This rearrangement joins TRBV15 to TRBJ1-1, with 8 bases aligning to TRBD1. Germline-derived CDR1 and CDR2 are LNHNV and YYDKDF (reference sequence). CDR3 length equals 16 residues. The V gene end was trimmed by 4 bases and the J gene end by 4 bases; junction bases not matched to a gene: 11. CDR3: CATSNPRGLGFTEAFF. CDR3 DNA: TGTGCCACCAGCAACCCCAGGGGGCTGGGGTTCACTGAAGCTTTCTTT.

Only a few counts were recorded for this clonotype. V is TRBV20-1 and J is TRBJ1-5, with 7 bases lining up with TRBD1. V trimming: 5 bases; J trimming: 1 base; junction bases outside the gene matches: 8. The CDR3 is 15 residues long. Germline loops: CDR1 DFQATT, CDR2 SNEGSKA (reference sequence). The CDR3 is CSAGGGLWSNQPQHF. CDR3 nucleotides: TGCAGTGCTGGAGGGGGCCTTTGGAGCAATCAGCCCCAGCATTTT.

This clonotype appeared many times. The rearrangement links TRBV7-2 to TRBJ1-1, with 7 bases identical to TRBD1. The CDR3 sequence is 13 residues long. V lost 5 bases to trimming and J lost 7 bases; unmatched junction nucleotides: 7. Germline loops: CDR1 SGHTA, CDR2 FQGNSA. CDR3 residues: CASSRGQLGEAFF. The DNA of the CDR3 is TGTGCCAGCAGCAGGGGACAGTTAGGTGAAGCTTTCTTT.

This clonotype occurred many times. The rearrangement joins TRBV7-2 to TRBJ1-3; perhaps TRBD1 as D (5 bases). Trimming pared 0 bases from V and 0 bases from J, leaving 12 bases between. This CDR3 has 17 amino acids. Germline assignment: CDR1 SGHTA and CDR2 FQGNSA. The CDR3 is CASSLAPGTLSGNTIYF. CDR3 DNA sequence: TGTGCCAGCAGCTTAGCCCCTGGGACCCTCTCTGGAAACACCATATATTTT. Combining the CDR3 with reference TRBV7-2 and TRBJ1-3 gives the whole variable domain GAGVSQSPSNKVTEKGKDVELRCDPISGHTALYWYRQSLGQGLEFLIYFQGNSAPDKSGLPSDRFSAERTGGSVSTLTIQRTQQEDSAVYLCASSLAPGTLSGNTIYFGEGSWLTVV.

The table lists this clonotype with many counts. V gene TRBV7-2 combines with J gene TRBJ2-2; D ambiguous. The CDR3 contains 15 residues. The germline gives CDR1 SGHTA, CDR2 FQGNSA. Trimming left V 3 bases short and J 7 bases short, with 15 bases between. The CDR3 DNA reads TGTGCCAGCAGCTTGCAAACCACTGGGGTCGGGGAGCTGTTTTTT. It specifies CASSLQTTGVGELFF.

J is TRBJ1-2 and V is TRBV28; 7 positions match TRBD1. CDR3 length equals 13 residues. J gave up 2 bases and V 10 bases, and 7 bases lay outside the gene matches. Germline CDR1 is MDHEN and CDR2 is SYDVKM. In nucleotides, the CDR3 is TGTGCCACCGGGGACAGCCAAAACTATGGCTACACCTTC. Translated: CATGDSQNYGYTF.

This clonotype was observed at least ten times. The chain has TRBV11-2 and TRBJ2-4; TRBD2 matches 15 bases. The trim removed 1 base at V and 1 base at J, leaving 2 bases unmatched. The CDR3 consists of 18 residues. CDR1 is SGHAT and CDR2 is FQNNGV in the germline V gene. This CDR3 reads CASSLGTSGRDAKNIQYF. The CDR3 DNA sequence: TGTGCCAGCAGCTTAGGGACTAGCGGGAGGGATGCCAAAAACATTCAGTACTTC.

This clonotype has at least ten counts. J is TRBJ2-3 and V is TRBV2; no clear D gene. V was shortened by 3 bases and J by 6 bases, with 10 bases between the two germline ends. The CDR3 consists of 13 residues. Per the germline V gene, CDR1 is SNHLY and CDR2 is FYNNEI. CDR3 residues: CASSDPGFDTQYF. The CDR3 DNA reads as TGTGCCAGCAGTGACCCGGGCTTTGATACGCAGTATTTT. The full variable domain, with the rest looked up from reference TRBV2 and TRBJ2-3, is EPEVTQTPSHQVTQMGQEVILRCVPISNHLYFYWYRQILGQKVEFLVSFYNNEISEKSEIFDDQFSVERPDGSNFTLKIRSTKLEDSAMYFCASSDPGFDTQYFGPGTRLTVL.

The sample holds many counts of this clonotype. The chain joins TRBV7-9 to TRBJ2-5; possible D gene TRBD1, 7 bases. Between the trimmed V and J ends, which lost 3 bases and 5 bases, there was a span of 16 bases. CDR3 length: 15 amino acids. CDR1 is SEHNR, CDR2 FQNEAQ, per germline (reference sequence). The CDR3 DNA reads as TGTGCCAGCAGCTTCCAGGGGGGTATTCAGGAGACCCAGTACTTC. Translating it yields CASSFQGGIQETQYF.

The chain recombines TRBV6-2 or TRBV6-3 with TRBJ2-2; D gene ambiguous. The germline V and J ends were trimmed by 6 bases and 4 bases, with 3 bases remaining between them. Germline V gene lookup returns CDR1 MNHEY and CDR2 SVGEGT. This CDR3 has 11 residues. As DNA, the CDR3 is TGTGCCAGCAGAAGCACCGGGGAGCTGTTTTTT. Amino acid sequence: CASRSTGELFF.

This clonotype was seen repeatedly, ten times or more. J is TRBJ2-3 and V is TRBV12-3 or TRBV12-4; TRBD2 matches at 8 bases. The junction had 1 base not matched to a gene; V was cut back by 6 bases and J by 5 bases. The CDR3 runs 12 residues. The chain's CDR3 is CASRGLEDTQYF. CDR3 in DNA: TGTGCCAGCAGGGGACTAGAAGATACGCAGTATTTT.

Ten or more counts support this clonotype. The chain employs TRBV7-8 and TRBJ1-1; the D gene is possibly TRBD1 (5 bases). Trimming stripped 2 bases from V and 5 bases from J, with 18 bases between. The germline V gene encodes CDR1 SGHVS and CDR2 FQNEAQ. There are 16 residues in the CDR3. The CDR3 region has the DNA TGTGCCAGCAGCTTAAGGGGACCGACCGGGGGAACTGAAGCTTTCTTT. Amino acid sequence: CASSLRGPTGGTEAFF.

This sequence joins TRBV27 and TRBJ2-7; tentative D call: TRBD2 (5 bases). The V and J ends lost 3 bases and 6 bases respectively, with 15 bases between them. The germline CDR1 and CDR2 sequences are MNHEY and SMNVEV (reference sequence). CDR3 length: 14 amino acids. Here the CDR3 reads CASSFGRGLSEQYF. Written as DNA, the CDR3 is TGTGCCAGCAGTTTTGGTCGGGGATTAAGCGAGCAGTACTTC.

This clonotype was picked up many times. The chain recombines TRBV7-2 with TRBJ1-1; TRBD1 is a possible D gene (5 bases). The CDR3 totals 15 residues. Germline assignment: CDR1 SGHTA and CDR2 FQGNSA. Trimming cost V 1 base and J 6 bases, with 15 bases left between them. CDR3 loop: CASSLVTAGTAEAFF. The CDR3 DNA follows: TGTGCCAGCAGCTTAGTAACGGCAGGGACCGCTGAAGCTTTCTTT.

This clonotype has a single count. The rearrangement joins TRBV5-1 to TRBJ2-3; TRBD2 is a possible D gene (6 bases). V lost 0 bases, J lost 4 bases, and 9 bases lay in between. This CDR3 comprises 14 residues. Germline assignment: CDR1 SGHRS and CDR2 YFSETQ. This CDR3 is CASSLDGSSDTQYF. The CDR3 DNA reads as TGCGCCAGCAGCTTGGACGGGAGTTCAGATACGCAGTATTTT.

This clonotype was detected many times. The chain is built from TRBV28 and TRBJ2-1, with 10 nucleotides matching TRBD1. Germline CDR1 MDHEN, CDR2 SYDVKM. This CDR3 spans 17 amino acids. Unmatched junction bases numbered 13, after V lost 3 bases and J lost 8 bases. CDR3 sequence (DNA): TGTGCCAGCAGTTTCCTTGAGACAGGGGGCCCGCTCGATGAGCAGTTCTTC. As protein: CASSFLETGGPLDEQFF.

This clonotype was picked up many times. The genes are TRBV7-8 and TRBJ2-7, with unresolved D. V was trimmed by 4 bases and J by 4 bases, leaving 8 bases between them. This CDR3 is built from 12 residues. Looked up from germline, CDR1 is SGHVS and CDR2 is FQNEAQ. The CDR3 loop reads CASSSQGYEQYF. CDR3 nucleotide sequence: TGTGCCAGCAGCTCTCAAGGTTACGAGCAGTACTTC.

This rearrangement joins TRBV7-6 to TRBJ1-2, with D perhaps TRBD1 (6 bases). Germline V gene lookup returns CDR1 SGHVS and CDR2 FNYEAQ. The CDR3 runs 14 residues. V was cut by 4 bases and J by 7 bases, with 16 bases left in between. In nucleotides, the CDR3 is TGTGCCAGCAGCTCCCCACAGGGCCAGGGTGGCTACACCTTC. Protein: CASSSPQGQGGYTF.

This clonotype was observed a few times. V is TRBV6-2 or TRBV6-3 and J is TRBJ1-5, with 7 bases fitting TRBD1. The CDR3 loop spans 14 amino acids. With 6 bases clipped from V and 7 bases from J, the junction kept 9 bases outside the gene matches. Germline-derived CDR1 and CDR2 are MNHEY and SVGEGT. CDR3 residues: CASRQRGQVQPQHF. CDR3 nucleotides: TGTGCCAGCAGACAAAGGGGGCAGGTCCAGCCCCAGCATTTT.